Listed here are 16 T cell receptor beta chains from one sample, sequenced in a study of early T cells in non-severe SARS-CoV-2 infection. Via MiXCR, TCRdb re-called the 5' RACE reads, giving one row per CDR3 protein. The table includes about 52,000 distinct CDR3 sequences, approximately 10% detected once. Sequenced: whole blood. These receptors were obtained from an adult who was a healthcare worker with PCR-confirmed SARS-CoV-2 infection or an uninfected control (not recorded which).

This clonotype was seen only a few times. The chain links TRBV11-2 to TRBJ2-7; D is unresolved. The CDR3 extends over 15 amino acids. Germline V gives CDR1 SGHAT, CDR2 FQNNGV. Deletions cut 4 bases from V and 2 bases from J, with 15 bases between. The CDR3 DNA sequence: TGTGCCAGCAGCTCCCTTGGTGAAAGAACCTACGAGCAGTACTTC. This codes for CASSSLGERTYEQYF.

The sample holds many counts of this clonotype. V usage is TRBV6-2 or TRBV6-3 and J usage is TRBJ2-2; D is unresolved. The V and J ends lost 3 bases and 2 bases respectively, with 7 bases between them. Germline V CDR1 and CDR2: MNHEY, SVGEGT. The CDR3 has 14 amino acids. The CDR3 bases are TGTGCCAGCAGTTATTTTACCAACACCGGGGAGCTGTTTTTT. This gives the protein CASSYFTNTGELFF.

This clonotype was counted at least ten times. This sequence joins TRBV11-2 and TRBJ2-7; D may correspond to TRBD1 or TRBD2 (5 bases each). V lost 2 bases to trimming and J lost 2 bases, with 13 bases between them. The CDR3 has 15 residues. The germline gives CDR1 SGHAT, CDR2 FQNNGV. CDR3 DNA sequence: TGTGCCAGCAGCTTAAGTCCGGGACCCCCCTACGAGCAGTACTTC. It translates to CASSLSPGPPYEQYF.

This clonotype was detected many times. For the CDR3, the DNA is TGCAGTGCTATTAGCGGGAATACCGAAGAGACCCAGTACTTC. Its protein is CSAISGNTEETQYF. The chain employs TRBV20-1 and TRBJ2-5, with 8 bases matching TRBD2. This CDR3 is 14 amino acids long. V shed 4 bases and J 3 bases; nucleotides not matched to a gene: 7. Germline V gives CDR1 DFQATT, CDR2 SNEGSKA (reference sequence).

This clonotype has more than one count but fewer than ten. V gene TRBV7-6 combines with J gene TRBJ2-2, with TRBD1 as a possible D gene (6 bases). The germline gives CDR1 SGHVS, CDR2 FNYEAQ. V lost 5 bases, J lost 2 bases, and 12 bases lay in between. The CDR3 length is 15 residues. CDR3 bases: TGTGCCAGCAGCCTTCGGGACACTAACACCGGGGAGCTGTTTTTT. Its protein is CASSLRDTNTGELFF.

This clonotype was seen many times. V gene TRBV5-1 combines with J gene TRBJ1-2; TRBD1 aligns across 10 bases. Per the germline V gene, CDR1 is SGHRS and CDR2 is YFSETQ. V shed 1 base, J shed 2 bases, and the junction held 8 bases outside the gene matches. The CDR3 spans 17 residues. CDR3 residues: CASSLPRQGAPNYGYTF. In DNA, the CDR3 is TGCGCCAGCAGCTTGCCGAGACAGGGGGCACCCAACTATGGCTACACCTTC.

Ten or more counts support this clonotype. The chain is built from TRBV5-4 and TRBJ2-3, with 7 positions matching TRBD2. Germline assignment: CDR1 SGHNT and CDR2 YYREEE (reference sequence). V was clipped by 10 bases and J by 6 bases; unmatched bases: 14. The CDR3 is made up of 14 amino acids. CDR3 sequence reads: CAGKPGLAADTQYF. The CDR3, as DNA: TGTGCCGGGAAACCGGGGCTAGCGGCGGATACGCAGTATTTT.

This clonotype was counted a few times. This sequence joins TRBV18 and TRBJ2-7; TRBD2 agrees at 9 bases. Germline V gene sequence: CDR1 KGHSH, CDR2 LQKENI. Losses at the gene ends were 3 bases for V and 5 bases for J; bases not matched to a gene: 11. The CDR3 has 16 residues. This CDR3 is CASSPYTLAGRDEQYF. In DNA, the CDR3 is TGTGCCAGCTCACCGTATACCCTAGCGGGAAGAGACGAGCAGTACTTC. Drawing the rest from reference TRBV18 and TRBJ2-7, the complete variable domain is NAGVMQNPRHLVRRRGQEARLRCSPMKGHSHVYWYRQLPEEGLKFMVYLQKENIIDESGMPKERFSAEFPKEGPSILRIQQVVRGDSAAYFCASSPYTLAGRDEQYFGPGTRLTVT.

This clonotype was picked up many times. The chain links TRBV6-2 or TRBV6-3 to TRBJ2-1; perhaps TRBD1 as D (6 bases). The V gene's germline CDR1 is MNHEY and CDR2 SVGEGT. V lost 2 bases to trimming and J lost 3 bases, with 17 bases between them. CDR3 length: 17 amino acids. The CDR3 protein is CASSYRGRGAVYNEQFF. The DNA for the CDR3 is TGTGCCAGCAGTTACCGGGGCAGGGGTGCAGTCTACAATGAGCAGTTCTTC.

CDR3 DNA: TGTGCCAGCAGCCGTATCACCCCCGAAGGGCAAACTGAAGCTTTCTTT. Its translation: CASSRITPEGQTEAFF. The V and J genes are TRBV5-6 and TRBJ1-1; D gene unclear. CDR1 is SGHDT and CDR2 is YYEEEE in the germline V gene. V lost 4 bases, J lost 5 bases, and 21 bases lay in between. The CDR3 extends over 16 amino acids.

This clonotype has a count of ten or more. V and J are TRBV27 and TRBJ2-1, with D possibly matching TRBD1 (6 bases). CDR1 and CDR2 from the germline V gene are MNHEY and SMNVEV (reference sequence). The V gene lost 6 bases and the J gene lost 6 bases, with 18 bases spanning the gap. The CDR3 is 15 residues long. In nucleotides, the CDR3 is TGTGCCAGCAGCCAACAGGGTCCCCCTCGCAATGAGCAGTTCTTC. It is translated as CASSQQGPPRNEQFF.

This clonotype was found many times. The chain joins TRBV12-3 or TRBV12-4 to TRBJ2-4; either TRBD1 or TRBD2 may fit D (5 bases each). The CDR3 extends over 13 amino acids. Between the trimmed V and J ends, which lost 4 bases and 5 bases, there was a span of 9 bases. This CDR3 reads CASSSGDQNIQYF. The DNA for the CDR3 is TGTGCCAGCAGTTCCGGGGACCAAAACATTCAGTACTTC.

This clonotype has a count of ten or more. The chain combines TRBV4-3 with TRBJ2-3; 8 bases match TRBD1. The germline V gene encodes CDR1 LGHNA and CDR2 YSLEER. The CDR3 has 13 residues. V dropped 2 bases and J dropped 8; count of bases not matched to a gene: 3. CDR3 in amino acids: CASSQLGQGTQYF. CDR3 coding DNA: TGCGCCAGCAGCCAACTTGGACAGGGTACGCAGTATTTT.

The chain links TRBV5-5 to TRBJ1-1; D possibly corresponds to TRBD1 (6 bases). Germline V gene data show CDR1 as SGHKS and CDR2 as YYEKEE (reference sequence). This CDR3 is 15 amino acids long. V was cut by 2 bases and J by 5 bases, with 16 bases left in between. The CDR3 loop reads CASSLESGALTEAFF. CDR3 nucleotides: TGTGCCAGCAGCTTAGAGTCGGGGGCGCTTACTGAAGCTTTCTTT.

In this sample, this clonotype turned up many times. This rearrangement joins TRBV4-2 to TRBJ2-5; D may be TRBD2 (6 bases). Per germline, CDR1 LGHNA and CDR2 YNFKEQ. CDR3 length: 16 amino acids. V shed 0 bases and J shed 5 bases, with 16 bases lying between them. The DNA for the CDR3 is TGTGCCAGCAGCCAAGAGGCGGGACTTCAACGGGAGACCCAGTACTTC. Translated: CASSQEAGLQRETQYF.

This clonotype has just a few counts. V and J are TRBV10-2 and TRBJ2-1; D uncertain. The germline CDR1 and CDR2 sequences are WSHSY and SAAADI. The CDR3 totals 10 residues. The germline V and J ends were trimmed by 3 bases and 15 bases, with 9 bases remaining between them. The DNA for the CDR3 is TGCGCCAGCAGTGACGGCAGGCTGTTCTTC. This encodes CASSDGRLFF.